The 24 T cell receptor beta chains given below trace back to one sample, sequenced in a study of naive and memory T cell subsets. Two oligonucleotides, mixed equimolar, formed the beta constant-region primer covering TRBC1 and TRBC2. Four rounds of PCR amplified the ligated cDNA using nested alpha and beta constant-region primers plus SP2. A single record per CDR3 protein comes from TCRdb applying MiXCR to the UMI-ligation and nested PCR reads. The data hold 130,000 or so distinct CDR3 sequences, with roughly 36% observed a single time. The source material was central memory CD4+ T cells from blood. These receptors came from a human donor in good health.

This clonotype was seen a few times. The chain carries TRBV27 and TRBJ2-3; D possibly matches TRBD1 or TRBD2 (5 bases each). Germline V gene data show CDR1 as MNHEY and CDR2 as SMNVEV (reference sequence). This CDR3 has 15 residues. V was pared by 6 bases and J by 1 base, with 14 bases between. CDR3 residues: CASRTFMGRTDTQYF. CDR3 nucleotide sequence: TGTGCCAGCAGGACGTTTATGGGACGCACAGATACGCAGTATTTT.

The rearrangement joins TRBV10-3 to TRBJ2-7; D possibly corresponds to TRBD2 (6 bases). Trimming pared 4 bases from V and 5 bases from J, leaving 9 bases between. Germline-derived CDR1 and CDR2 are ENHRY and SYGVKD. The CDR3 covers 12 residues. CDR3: CAISVGGDEQYF. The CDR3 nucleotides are TGTGCCATCAGTGTTGGAGGGGACGAGCAGTACTTC.

The CDR3 spells CASRLAGAPENEQFF. The CDR3 coding sequence is TGTGCCAGCCGACTAGCGGGAGCTCCTGAAAATGAGCAGTTCTTC. The V gene is TRBV5-5, the J gene TRBJ2-1, with 12 bases matching TRBD2. V dropped 7 bases and J dropped 7; count of bases not matched to a gene: 9. Germline-derived CDR1 and CDR2 are SGHKS and YYEKEE (reference sequence). This CDR3 region has 15 residues.

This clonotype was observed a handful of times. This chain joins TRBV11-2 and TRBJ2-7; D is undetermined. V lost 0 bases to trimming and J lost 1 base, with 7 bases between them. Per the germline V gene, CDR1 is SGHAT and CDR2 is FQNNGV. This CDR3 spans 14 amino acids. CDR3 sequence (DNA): TGTGCCAGCAGCTTAGACGGTGGATCCTACGAGCAGTACTTC. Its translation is CASSLDGGSYEQYF.

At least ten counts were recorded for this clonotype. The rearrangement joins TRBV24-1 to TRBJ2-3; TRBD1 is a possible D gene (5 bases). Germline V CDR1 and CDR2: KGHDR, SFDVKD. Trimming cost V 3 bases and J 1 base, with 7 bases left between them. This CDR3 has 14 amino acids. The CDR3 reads CATSDDRGTDTQYF. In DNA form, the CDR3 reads TGTGCCACCAGTGATGACAGAGGCACAGATACGCAGTATTTT.

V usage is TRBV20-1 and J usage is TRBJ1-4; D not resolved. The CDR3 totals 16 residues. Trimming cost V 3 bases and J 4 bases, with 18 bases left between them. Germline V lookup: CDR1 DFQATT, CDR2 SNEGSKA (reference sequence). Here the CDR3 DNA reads TGCAGTGCTAGCCCCGACATTCTTGTAGATAATGAAAAACTGTTTTTT. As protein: CSASPDILVDNEKLFF.

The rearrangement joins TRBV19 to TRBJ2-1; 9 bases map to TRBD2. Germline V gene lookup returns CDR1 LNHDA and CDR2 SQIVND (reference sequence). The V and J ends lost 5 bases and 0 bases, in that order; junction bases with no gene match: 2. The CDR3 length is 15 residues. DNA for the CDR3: TGTGCCAGTAGTGTAGCGGGAGCCTCCTACAATGAGCAGTTCTTC. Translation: CASSVAGASYNEQFF.

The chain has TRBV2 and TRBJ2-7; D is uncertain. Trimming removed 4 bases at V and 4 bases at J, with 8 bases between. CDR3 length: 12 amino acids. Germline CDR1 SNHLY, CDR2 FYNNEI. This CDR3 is CASSGLGYEQYF. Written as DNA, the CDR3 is TGTGCCAGCAGTGGTTTGGGGTACGAGCAGTACTTC.

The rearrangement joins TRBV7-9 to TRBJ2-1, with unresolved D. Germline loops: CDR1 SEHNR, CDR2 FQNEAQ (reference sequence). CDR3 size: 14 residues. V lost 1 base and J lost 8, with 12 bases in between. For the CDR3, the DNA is TGTGCCAGCAGCTTAGATTTGCGTAGGTATGAGCAGTTCTTC. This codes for CASSLDLRRYEQFF. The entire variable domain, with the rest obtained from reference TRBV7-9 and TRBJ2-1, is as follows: DTGVSQNPRHKITKRGQNVTFRCDPISEHNRLYWYRQTLGQGPEFLTYFQNEAQLEKSRLLSDRFSAERPKGSFSTLEIQRTEQGDSAMYLCASSLDLRRYEQFFGPGTRLTVL.

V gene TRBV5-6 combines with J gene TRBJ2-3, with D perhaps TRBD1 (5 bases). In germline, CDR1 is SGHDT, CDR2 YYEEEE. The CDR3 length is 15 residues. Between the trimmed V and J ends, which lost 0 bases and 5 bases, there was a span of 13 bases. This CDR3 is CASSLGVRGGDTQYF. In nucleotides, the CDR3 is TGTGCCAGCAGCTTGGGTGTTAGGGGTGGAGATACGCAGTATTTT.

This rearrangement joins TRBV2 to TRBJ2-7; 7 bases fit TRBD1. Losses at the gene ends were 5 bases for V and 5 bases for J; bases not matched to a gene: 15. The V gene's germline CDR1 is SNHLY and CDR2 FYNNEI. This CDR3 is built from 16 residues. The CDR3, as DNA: TGTGCCAGCAGTTGGCCCCCTCGACAGGGCTTCAACGAGCAGTACTTC. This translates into CASSWPPRQGFNEQYF.

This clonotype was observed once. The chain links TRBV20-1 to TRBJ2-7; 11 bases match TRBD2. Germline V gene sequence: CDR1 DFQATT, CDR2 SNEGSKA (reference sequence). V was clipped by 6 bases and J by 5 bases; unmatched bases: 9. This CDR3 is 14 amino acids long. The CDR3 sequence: CSALRLAGRNEQYF. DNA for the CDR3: TGCAGTGCCCTACGACTAGCGGGAAGGAACGAGCAGTACTTC.

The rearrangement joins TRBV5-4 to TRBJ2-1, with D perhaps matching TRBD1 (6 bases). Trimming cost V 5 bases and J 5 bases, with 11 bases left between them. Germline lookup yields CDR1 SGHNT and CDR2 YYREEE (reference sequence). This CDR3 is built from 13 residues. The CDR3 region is CASRGDNDNEQFF. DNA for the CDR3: TGTGCCAGCAGGGGGGACAACGACAATGAGCAGTTCTTC.

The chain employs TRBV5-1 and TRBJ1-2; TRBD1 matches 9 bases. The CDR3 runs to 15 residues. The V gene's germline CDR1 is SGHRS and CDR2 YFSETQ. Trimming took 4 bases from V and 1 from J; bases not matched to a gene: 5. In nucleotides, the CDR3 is TGCGCCAGCAGCGGGCAGGACAGGGGTAACTATGGCTACACCTTC. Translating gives CASSGQDRGNYGYTF.

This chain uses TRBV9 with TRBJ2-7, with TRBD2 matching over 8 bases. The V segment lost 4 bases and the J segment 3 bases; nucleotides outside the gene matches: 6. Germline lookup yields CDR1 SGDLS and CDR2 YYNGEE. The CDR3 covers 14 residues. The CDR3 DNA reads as TGTGCCAGCAGCCCACCGGCGGGGGGCTACGAGCAGTACTTC. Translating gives CASSPPAGGYEQYF.

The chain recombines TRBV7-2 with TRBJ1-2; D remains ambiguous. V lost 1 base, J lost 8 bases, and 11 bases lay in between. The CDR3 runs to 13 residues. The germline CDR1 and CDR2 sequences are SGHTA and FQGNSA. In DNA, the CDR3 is TGTGCCAGCAGCTTAGGAGGAACAAGGGGCTACACCTTC. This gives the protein CASSLGGTRGYTF. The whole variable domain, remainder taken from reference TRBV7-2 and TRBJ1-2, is GAGVSQSPSNKVTEKGKDVELRCDPISGHTALYWYRQSLGQGLEFLIYFQGNSAPDKSGLPSDRFSAERTGGSVSTLTIQRTQQEDSAVYLCASSLGGTRGYTFGSGTRLTVV.

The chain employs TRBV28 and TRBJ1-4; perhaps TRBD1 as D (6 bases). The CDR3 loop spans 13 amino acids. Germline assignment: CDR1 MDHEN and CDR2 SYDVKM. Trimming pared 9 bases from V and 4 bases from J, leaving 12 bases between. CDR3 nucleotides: TGTGCCAGTTTCAGGGGCGGTAATGAAAAACTGTTTTTT. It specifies CASFRGGNEKLFF. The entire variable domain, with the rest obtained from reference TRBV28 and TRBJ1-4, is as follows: DVKVTQSSRYLVKRTGEKVFLECVQDMDHENMFWYRQDPGLGLRLIYFSYDVKMKEKGDIPEGYSVSREKKERFSLILESASTNQTSMYLCASFRGGNEKLFFGSGTQLSVL.

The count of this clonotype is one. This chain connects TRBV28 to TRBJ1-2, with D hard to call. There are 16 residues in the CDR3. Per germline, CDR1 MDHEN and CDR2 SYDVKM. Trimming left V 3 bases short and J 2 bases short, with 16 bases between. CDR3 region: CASSLALPGVNYGYTF. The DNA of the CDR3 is TGTGCCAGCAGTTTGGCCCTACCGGGAGTGAACTATGGCTACACCTTC.

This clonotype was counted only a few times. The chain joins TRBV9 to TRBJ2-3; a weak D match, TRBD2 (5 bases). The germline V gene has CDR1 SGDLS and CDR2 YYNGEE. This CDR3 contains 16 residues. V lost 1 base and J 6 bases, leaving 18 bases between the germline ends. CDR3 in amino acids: CASSVTTQLGVDTQYF. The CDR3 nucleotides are TGTGCCAGCAGCGTAACGACTCAGCTCGGGGTGGATACGCAGTATTTT.

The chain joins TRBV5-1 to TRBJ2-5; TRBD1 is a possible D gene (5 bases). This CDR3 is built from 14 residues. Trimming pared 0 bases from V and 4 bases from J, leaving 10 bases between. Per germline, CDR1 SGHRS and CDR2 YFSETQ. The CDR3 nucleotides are TGCGCCAGCAGCTTGGTCGGGCAGGGAGAGACCCAGTACTTC. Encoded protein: CASSLVGQGETQYF.

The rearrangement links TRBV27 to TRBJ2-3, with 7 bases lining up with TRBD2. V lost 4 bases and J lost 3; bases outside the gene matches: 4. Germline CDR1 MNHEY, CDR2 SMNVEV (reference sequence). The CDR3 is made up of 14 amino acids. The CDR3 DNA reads TGTGCCAGCAGTTCGACTAGCTGGACAGATACGCAGTATTTT. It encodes CASSSTSWTDTQYF.

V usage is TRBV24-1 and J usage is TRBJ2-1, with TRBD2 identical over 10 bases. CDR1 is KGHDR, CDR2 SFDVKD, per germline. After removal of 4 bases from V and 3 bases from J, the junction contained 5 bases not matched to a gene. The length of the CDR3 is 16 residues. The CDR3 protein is CATSDPTSGNYNEQFF. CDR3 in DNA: TGTGCCACCAGTGACCCTACTAGCGGGAACTACAATGAGCAGTTCTTC.

The CDR3 region is CSVRSGYTDTQYF. In DNA form, the CDR3 reads TGCAGCGTTCGGAGCGGATACACAGATACGCAGTATTTT. This chain connects TRBV29-1 to TRBJ2-3; the D gene is possibly TRBD2 (5 bases). The V gene's germline CDR1 is SQVTM and CDR2 ANQGSEA. Between the trimmed V and J ends, which lost 5 bases and 2 bases, there was a span of 11 bases. CDR3 length equals 13 residues.

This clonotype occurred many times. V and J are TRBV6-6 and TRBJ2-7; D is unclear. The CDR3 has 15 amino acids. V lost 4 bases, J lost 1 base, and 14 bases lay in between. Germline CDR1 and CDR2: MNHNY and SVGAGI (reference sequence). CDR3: CASSSPTLSSYEQYF. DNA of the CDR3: TGTGCCAGCAGTTCCCCGACCCTATCTTCCTACGAGCAGTACTTC.